Below, one TCR beta chain is given with its context. The CDR3 has 12 residues. The V gene's germline CDR1 is MNHNY and CDR2 SVGAGI (reference sequence). V was shortened by 7 bases and J by 4 bases, with 11 bases between the two germline ends. This specimen belongs to a study of patients and donors after allogeneic stem cell transplantation. Each CDR3 protein is one row after TCRdb ran MiXCR on the RT-PCR reads. Of hundreds of thousands of distinct CDR3 sequences listed, roughly 16% are singletons. The genes are TRBV6-6 and TRBJ2-7, with D unclear. This clonotype originated in a human donor who was either an allogeneic HSCT recipient or a stem cell or donor lymphocyte infusion donor (not recorded which). It is not recorded whose cells these are; they may come from a transplant donor. The sequenced material came from blood, either unsorted or a sorted T cell fraction (not recorded which). The DNA of the CDR3 is TGTGCCAGCAACGACGGAAGATACGAGCAGTACTTC. Translated, it gives CASNDGRYEQYF.